These 14 T cell receptor beta chains originate from one sample sequenced in a study of blood T cell repertoires in COVID-19. Only in-frame clones appear in the TCRdb table, and some are missing; sequencing was by immunoSEQ multiplex PCR. The top ten hold about 3.9% of the sample, which has about 220,000 clones, approximately 81% seen once. Sequencing was done on a sample of peripheral blood. Every receptor here comes from a woman of 80 years or more with acute or convalescent COVID-19.

This clone was detected only a few times. The rearrangement joins TRBV4-2 to TRBJ1-4, with TRBD1 as a possible D gene (5 bases). Germline lookup yields CDR1 LGHNA and CDR2 YNFKEQ. V was trimmed by 7 bases and J by 0 bases, leaving 21 bases between them. The CDR3 runs to 18 residues. The CDR3, as DNA: TGTGCCAGCAACGGCAGGAGCGGGGGTTCAGCAACTAATGAAAAACTGTTTTTT. This encodes CASNGRSGGSATNEKLFF.

The rearrangement links TRBV12-5 to TRBJ1-1, with TRBD1 matching over 8 bases. V was pared by 5 bases and J by 4 bases, with 6 bases of the junction left unmatched. Germline V gene data show CDR1 as LGHNT and CDR2 as FRNRAP. This CDR3 has 14 amino acids. The CDR3 DNA sequence: TGTGCTAGTGGTCCAGGGGGCAGGGCCACTGAAGCTTTCTTT. Protein product: CASGPGGRATEAFF.

The rearrangement joins TRBV7-2 to TRBJ1-1, with TRBD1 as a possible D gene (6 bases). V lost 5 bases, J lost 0 bases, and 16 bases lay in between. The CDR3 covers 16 residues. Germline CDR1 SGHTA, CDR2 FQGNSA. The CDR3 is CASSLGHSNLNTEAFF. The CDR3 bases are TGTGCCAGCAGCCTGGGACATTCTAATTTGAACACTGAAGCTTTCTTT. Drawing the rest from reference TRBV7-2 and TRBJ1-1, the complete variable domain is GAGVSQSPSNKVTEKGKDVELRCDPISGHTALYWYRQSLGQGLEFLIYFQGNSAPDKSGLPSDRFSAERTGGSVSTLTIQRTQQEDSAVYLCASSLGHSNLNTEAFFGQGTRLTVV.

The chain has TRBV5-4 and TRBJ1-6, with D perhaps matching TRBD1 (6 bases). Germline CDR1 SGHNT, CDR2 YYREEE (reference sequence). CDR3 length: 16 residues. Trimming took 4 bases from V and 9 from J, leaving 20 bases between them. The chain's CDR3 is CASSPGQGRGISPLHF. The DNA for the CDR3 is TGTGCCAGCAGCCCCGGTCAGGGGAGGGGTATTTCACCCCTCCACTTT.

The chain links TRBV3-1 (or the pseudogene TRBV3-2) to TRBJ1-1; TRBD1 matches at 7 bases. CDR1 LGHDT and CDR2 YNNKEL come from the germline V gene (reference sequence). This CDR3 comprises 16 residues. The trim removed 6 bases at V and 5 bases at J, leaving 15 bases unmatched. CDR3 nucleotide sequence: TGTGCCAGCAGAGCTCACTCAGGGGGAAGGTCAACTGAAGCTTTCTTT. This encodes CASRAHSGGRSTEAFF.

The chain carries TRBV6-1 and TRBJ2-2; 7 nucleotides align to TRBD1. Germline V CDR1 and CDR2: MNHNS, SASEGT. The CDR3 spans 15 residues. Unmatched junction bases numbered 0, after V lost 1 base and J lost 1 base. The CDR3 DNA follows: TGTGCCAGCAGTGAAGGGACAGGGAACACCGGGGAGCTGTTTTTT. Translated, it gives CASSEGTGNTGELFF.

The chain recombines TRBV7-3 with TRBJ2-6, with unresolved D. V shed 2 bases and J shed 0 bases, with 8 bases lying between them. The CDR3 spans 16 residues. Germline V gene data show CDR1 as SGHTA and CDR2 as FQGTGA. This CDR3 reads CASSLSWSSGANVLTF. The CDR3 bases are TGTGCCAGCAGCTTATCGTGGAGCTCTGGGGCCAACGTCCTGACTTTC.

This chain connects TRBV9 to TRBJ2-5; 10 bases agree with TRBD2. In germline, CDR1 is SGDLS, CDR2 YYNGEE. The CDR3 is 18 amino acids. The V gene end was trimmed by 0 bases and the J gene end by 0 bases; junction bases not matched to a gene: 8. In DNA form, the CDR3 reads TGTGCCAGCAGCGTAGGCGGTAGCGGGGGGTCGTACCAAGAGACCCAGTACTTC. This gives the protein CASSVGGSGGSYQETQYF.

The chain is built from TRBV6-1 and TRBJ1-5, with D maybe TRBD1 (5 bases). Germline CDR1 reads MNHNS; CDR2 reads SASEGT. CDR3 length: 15 residues. With 3 bases removed from V and 4 bases from J, the gap between germline ends came to 13 bases. The chain's CDR3 is CASSELQVPNQPQHF. CDR3 DNA: TGTGCCAGCAGTGAGCTACAGGTTCCAAATCAGCCCCAGCATTTT.

This chain connects TRBV9 to TRBJ1-4, with TRBD1 matching over 10 bases. From germline, CDR1 is SGDLS and CDR2 YYNGEE. The V gene end was trimmed by 0 bases and the J gene end by 8 bases; junction bases not matched to a gene: 10. The CDR3 is made up of 17 amino acids. CDR3 sequence reads: CASSVAPPGTGDEKLFF. In nucleotides, the CDR3 is TGTGCCAGCAGCGTAGCACCCCCCGGGACAGGGGACGAAAAACTGTTTTTT.

This clone was observed a handful of times. The J gene is TRBJ1-1, the V gene TRBV19, with D unclear. Germline CDR1 LNHDA, CDR2 SQIVND (reference sequence). The CDR3 has 12 residues. The V end lost 6 bases, the J end lost 1 base, and 6 bases lay between the germline ends. The CDR3 loop reads CASSLSNTEAFF. The CDR3 bases are TGTGCCAGTAGCCTGTCGAACACTGAAGCTTTCTTT. The full variable domain, completed using reference TRBV19 and TRBJ1-1, is DGGITQSPKYLFRKEGQNVTLSCEQNLNHDAMYWYRQDPGQGLRLIYYSQIVNDFQKGDIAEGYSVSREKKESFPLTVTSAQKNPTAFYLCASSLSNTEAFFGQGTRLTVV.

The rearrangement links TRBV5-4 to TRBJ1-2; 8 bases are a match to TRBD1. Germline lookup yields CDR1 SGHNT and CDR2 YYREEE (reference sequence). Unmatched junction bases numbered 5, after V lost 4 bases and J lost 6 bases. The CDR3 contains 13 residues. CDR3 DNA sequence: TGTGCCAGCAGCAGACAGGGGCTGGATGGCTACACCTTC. It yields the protein CASSRQGLDGYTF.

The gene calls are TRBV7-3 and TRBJ2-6; D ambiguous. The CDR3 spans 14 residues. V was pared by 5 bases and J by 0 bases, with 5 bases between. CDR1 SGHTA and CDR2 FQGTGA come from the germline V gene. The CDR3 sequence is CASSASSGANVLTF. The CDR3 nucleotides are TGTGCCAGCAGCGCGAGCTCTGGGGCCAACGTCCTGACTTTC.

V and J are TRBV11-2 and TRBJ2-2, with 11 bases fitting TRBD1. CDR3 length equals 18 residues. The germline CDR1 and CDR2 sequences are SGHAT and FQNNGV. The V segment lost 5 bases and the J segment 6 bases; nucleotides outside the gene matches: 14. This CDR3 reads CASSLLDGTGGRAGELFF. The CDR3 nucleotides read TGTGCCAGCAGCCTACTTGACGGGACAGGGGGTAGGGCCGGGGAGCTGTTTTTT.